Below are 20 T cell receptor beta chains sequenced from a single sample in a study of Ad26.COV2.S vaccination and SARS-CoV-2 variants. The assay was immunoSEQ multiplex PCR, and TCRdb's table has in-frame clones only and misses some. The table shows about 680,000 clones, with 89% occurring only once. The treatment was: around 19 received Ad26.COV2.S at low or high dose, single or two shots; 5 received placebo; per-sample allocation not given. Sampling happened 63 days after the first vaccine or placebo injection. Sample: peripheral blood, taken in a trial of Ad26.COV2.S vaccine versus placebo. The receptors originated from a person between 18 and 65 years old who received the Ad26.COV2.S COVID-19 vaccine or a placebo.

This clone showed up just once. The J gene is TRBJ1-4, the V gene TRBV15, with 7 bases lining up with TRBD1. The V and J ends lost 0 bases and 3 bases, in that order; junction bases with no gene match: 7. CDR1 and CDR2 from the germline V gene are LNHNV and YYDKDF (reference sequence). The CDR3 consists of 17 residues. In DNA, the CDR3 is TGTGCCACCAGCAGAGATGGGAGGGGGACAGCTAATGAAAAACTGTTTTTT. Its protein product is CATSRDGRGTANEKLFF.

The chain joins TRBV27 to TRBJ2-1; 11 nucleotides agree with TRBD2. V lost 2 bases and J lost 1; bases outside the gene matches: 1. Germline lookup yields CDR1 MNHEY and CDR2 SMNVEV (reference sequence). CDR3 length: 16 amino acids. CDR3 residues: CASSLTSGGSYNEQFF. The CDR3, as DNA: TGTGCCAGCAGTTTAACTAGCGGGGGATCCTACAATGAGCAGTTCTTC.

The rearrangement uses TRBV18 and TRBJ2-2; D perhaps matches TRBD1 (5 bases). Germline lookup yields CDR1 KGHSH and CDR2 LQKENI. Trimming stripped 0 bases from V and 3 bases from J, with 8 bases between. This CDR3 region has 15 residues. CDR3 bases: TGTGCCAGCTCACCACCCTCCAGGGACACCGGGGAGCTGTTTTTT. Translation: CASSPPSRDTGELFF.

CDR3 residues: CASKRDGNTEAFF. CDR3 nucleotide sequence: TGTGCCAGCAAGCGGGATGGGAACACTGAAGCTTTCTTT. This chain joins TRBV27 and TRBJ1-1, with D unresolved. The CDR3 covers 13 residues. CDR1 is MNHEY, CDR2 SMNVEV, per germline (reference sequence). The V and J ends lost 7 bases and 1 base respectively, with 10 bases between them.

V is TRBV14 and J is TRBJ1-2; D call uncertain. In germline, CDR1 is SGHDN, CDR2 FVKESK. The CDR3 runs to 13 residues. The V gene lost 0 bases and the J gene lost 5 bases, with 7 bases spanning the gap. The CDR3 DNA sequence: TGTGCCAGCAGCCAAGATCAGCAGTATGGCTACACCTTC. Translated, it gives CASSQDQQYGYTF.

V and J are TRBV19 and TRBJ1-1; weak D call: TRBD1 (6 bases). V shed 3 bases and J shed 0 bases, with 11 bases lying between them. This CDR3 region has 15 residues. Germline V CDR1 and CDR2: LNHDA, SQIVND (reference sequence). CDR3 DNA sequence: TGTGCCAGTAGTATTCAGGGGCGCGTGAACACTGAAGCTTTCTTT. Protein sequence: CASSIQGRVNTEAFF.

Only one count was recorded for this clone. This sequence joins TRBV5-1 and TRBJ2-7; D call uncertain. The ends were cut back, 3 bases at V and 0 bases at J, with 13 bases in the middle. From germline, CDR1 is SGHRS and CDR2 YFSETQ. The CDR3 is 15 residues long. The CDR3 region has the DNA TGCGCCAGCAGCTCCGCTATAGGGCTCTCCTACGAGCAGTACTTC. Translated: CASSSAIGLSYEQYF.

The V and J genes are TRBV11-3 and TRBJ2-7, with D perhaps assigned TRBD1 or TRBD2 (5 bases each). The CDR3 has 14 residues. V was trimmed by 5 bases and J by 0 bases, leaving 11 bases between them. CDR1 is SGHNT, CDR2 YENEEA, per germline. CDR3 loop: CASSPRDASYEQYF. The DNA for the CDR3 is TGTGCCAGCAGCCCCCGGGACGCCTCCTACGAGCAGTACTTC. The full variable domain, in which reference TRBV11-3 and TRBJ2-7 provide the parts outside the CDR3, is EAGVVQSPRYKIIEKKQPVAFWCNPISGHNTLYWYLQNLGQGPELLIRYENEEAVDDSQLPKDRFSAERLKGVDSTLKIQPAELGDSAVYLCASSPRDASYEQYFGPGTRLTVT.

In regard to this clone: In the same sample, other DNA sequences code for this CDR3. The rearrangement joins TRBV19 to TRBJ1-5; D remains unclear. Germline V lookup: CDR1 LNHDA, CDR2 SQIVND (reference sequence). V was cut by 1 base and J by 7 bases, with 14 bases left in between. The CDR3 spans 15 residues. CDR3 DNA sequence: TGTGCCAGTAGTATAGCAGGAGAAAGGGAGCAGCCCCAGCATTTT. Translation: CASSIAGEREQPQHF.

J is TRBJ1-3 and V is TRBV6-5; D uncertain. The CDR3 length is 13 residues. V was shortened by 2 bases and J by 2 bases, with 4 bases between the two germline ends. CDR1 is MNHEY and CDR2 is SVGAGI in the germline V gene. CDR3 protein: CASSYTAGNTIYF. The CDR3 region has the DNA TGTGCCAGCAGTTACACTGCTGGAAACACCATATATTTT.

This clone appeared a single time. The J gene is TRBJ1-2, the V gene TRBV7-2; perhaps TRBD1 as D (6 bases). This CDR3 contains 15 residues. CDR1 SGHTA and CDR2 FQGNSA come from the germline V gene. V dropped 5 bases and J dropped 0 bases, with 13 bases sitting between them. Here the CDR3 reads CASSPQGTTNYGYTF. The CDR3 DNA sequence: TGTGCCAGCAGCCCGCAGGGGACCACTAACTATGGCTACACCTTC.

The V call is TRBV4-1, the J call TRBJ1-4; D may be TRBD1 (6 bases). The CDR3 has 14 amino acids. Germline CDR1 reads MGHRA; CDR2 reads YSYEKL. V was trimmed by 6 bases and J by 7 bases, leaving 15 bases between them. CDR3 amino acids: CASSNTGLAEKLFF. The DNA for the CDR3 is TGCGCCAGCAGTAATACAGGGTTAGCTGAAAAACTGTTTTTT.

This clone showed up just a few times. The chain joins TRBV9 to TRBJ1-4; TRBD1 is a possible D gene (6 bases). In germline, CDR1 is SGDLS, CDR2 YYNGEE. This CDR3 spans 15 amino acids. V was shortened by 0 bases and J by 8 bases, with 14 bases between the two germline ends. CDR3 DNA: TGTGCCAGCAGCGTAGGCCCAGGGGAGAGGGAAAAACTGTTTTTT. It codes for CASSVGPGEREKLFF.

The CDR3 bases are TGTGCCGGGTTAAGGGGGTGCTCCTACGAGCAGTACTTC. Its translation is CAGLRGCSYEQYF. The chain recombines TRBV6-4 with TRBJ2-7, with D maybe TRBD1 (6 bases). V was shortened by 11 bases and J by 0 bases, with 14 bases between the two germline ends. Per the germline V gene, CDR1 is MRHNA and CDR2 is SNTAGT. The CDR3 is 13 amino acids.

This chain links TRBV5-1 with TRBJ2-1, with 13 positions matching TRBD2. The V gene end was trimmed by 4 bases and the J gene end by 4 bases; junction bases not matched to a gene: 8. Germline loops: CDR1 SGHRS, CDR2 YFSETQ. The CDR3 has 17 amino acids. The CDR3 DNA reads as TGCGCCAGCAGCCTCACCGGGACTAGCGGGATTTACAATGAGCAGTTCTTC. Translating gives CASSLTGTSGIYNEQFF.

V is TRBV3-1 (or the pseudogene TRBV3-2) and J is TRBJ1-3; D not resolved. Looked up from germline, CDR1 is LGHDT and CDR2 is YNNKEL (reference sequence). V gave up 0 bases and J gave up 0 bases, with 9 bases separating them. The CDR3 has 16 amino acids. CDR3 DNA: TGTGCCAGCAGCCAAGATCTGACATACTCTGGAAACACCATATATTTT. Translated: CASSQDLTYSGNTIYF.

The chain has TRBV20-1 and TRBJ2-7, with 10 bases that match TRBD2. The CDR3 consists of 14 residues. After removal of 3 bases from V and 0 bases from J, the junction contained 2 bases not matched to a gene. The germline CDR1 and CDR2 sequences are DFQATT and SNEGSKA (reference sequence). DNA of the CDR3: TGCAGTGCTAGTTGGACTAGCGGCTCCTACGAGCAGTACTTC. This translates into CSASWTSGSYEQYF.

Regarding this clone: This sample includes further DNA sequences coding for the same CDR3. The chain has TRBV7-8 and TRBJ2-7; D uncertain. Germline CDR1 is SGHVS and CDR2 is FQNEAQ. Trimming took 5 bases from V and 2 from J, leaving 4 bases between them. This CDR3 has 11 residues. CDR3 loop: CASSATYEQYF. The CDR3 region has the DNA TGTGCCAGCAGCGCTACCTACGAGCAGTACTTC.

This rearrangement joins TRBV5-1 to TRBJ2-7; D gene uncertain. From germline, CDR1 is SGHRS and CDR2 YFSETQ. This CDR3 has 12 residues. CDR3 DNA sequence: TGCCCTGGCCTTATCGCGGACTACGAGCAGTACTTC. Amino acids: CPGLIADYEQYF.

The chain combines TRBV6-2 or TRBV6-3 with TRBJ1-1; D unclear. This CDR3 comprises 12 residues. V lost 6 bases and J lost 4, with 9 bases in between. Germline CDR1 MNHEY, CDR2 SVGEGT. The CDR3 region has the DNA TGTGCCAGCAGCCCGAGGACCACTGAAGCTTTCTTT. This sequence encodes CASSPRTTEAFF.